A single sample gave rise to the 23 T cell receptor beta chains below, sequenced in a study of cytomegalovirus exposure and HLA in healthy donors. It was with 60 Vbeta and 13 Jbeta primers that the PCR ran. Sequencing used immunoSEQ multiplex PCR; TCRdb keeps in-frame clones, though not all of them. Of some 110,000 clones in the sample, 76% were seen once. The sequenced material came from PBMCs. Source of these receptors: a middle-aged man in good health and CMV-seropositive.

A single count supports this clone. This chain connects TRBV7-2 to TRBJ2-7; TRBD1 matches 7 bases. Germline loops: CDR1 SGHTA, CDR2 FQGNSA. This CDR3 region has 13 residues. J gave up 7 bases and V 6 bases, and 9 bases lay outside the gene matches. CDR3: CASSRDRVGEQYF. In nucleotides, the CDR3 is TGTGCCAGCAGTCGAGACAGGGTCGGAGAGCAGTACTTC. The whole variable domain, remainder taken from reference TRBV7-2 and TRBJ2-7, is GAGVSQSPSNKVTEKGKDVELRCDPISGHTALYWYRQSLGQGLEFLIYFQGNSAPDKSGLPSDRFSAERTGGSVSTLTIQRTQQEDSAVYLCASSRDRVGEQYFGPGTRLTVT.

CDR3 in amino acids: CASSLDGWGGGGSSYNEQFF. The CDR3 DNA reads TGTGCCAGCAGCTTAGATGGATGGGGTGGCGGGGGGAGCTCCTACAATGAGCAGTTCTTC. The V call is TRBV11-2, the J call TRBJ2-1; 8 nucleotides line up with TRBD2. The length of the CDR3 is 20 residues. V dropped 0 bases and J dropped 0; count of bases not matched to a gene: 13. Germline V gives CDR1 SGHAT, CDR2 FQNNGV.

The chain couples TRBV7-2 to TRBJ2-1, with a tentative D call TRBD2 (5 bases). The CDR3 runs to 14 residues. CDR1 is SGHTA, CDR2 FQGNSA, per germline. V lost 4 bases, J lost 4 bases, and 11 bases lay in between. The CDR3 loop is CASSSLTGYNEQFF. CDR3 bases: TGTGCCAGCAGCTCCCTCACGGGGTACAATGAGCAGTTCTTC.

The V and J genes are TRBV7-3 and TRBJ2-1; 9 bases are shared with TRBD1. V lost 4 bases, J lost 12 bases, and 7 bases stayed unmatched. CDR1 SGHTA and CDR2 FQGTGA come from the germline V gene. The CDR3 covers 13 residues. CDR3 sequence reads: CASSSLQTGGQFF. CDR3 nucleotide sequence: TGTGCCAGCAGCTCCCTACAGACAGGGGGGCAGTTCTTC.

The chain is built from TRBV5-6 and TRBJ2-4; D perhaps matches TRBD2 (5 bases). The CDR3 runs to 16 residues. V was pared by 0 bases and J by 2 bases, with 12 bases between. CDR1 and CDR2 from the germline V gene are SGHDT and YYEEEE. CDR3 coding DNA: TGTGCCAGCAGCTTGGGATACGAGGGATCCAAAAACATTCAGTACTTC. As protein: CASSLGYEGSKNIQYF.

The rearrangement links TRBV7-2 to TRBJ2-1; D perhaps matches TRBD2 (6 bases). Germline V lookup: CDR1 SGHTA, CDR2 FQGNSA. V lost 1 base, J lost 2 bases, and 12 bases lay in between. The CDR3 has 16 residues. The CDR3 bases are TGTGCCAGCAGCTTAGTAGTGGGCGGGACCTACAATGAGCAGTTCTTC. It specifies CASSLVVGGTYNEQFF.

The rearrangement joins TRBV5-5 to TRBJ1-4; tentatively, D is TRBD1 (6 bases). CDR1 SGHKS and CDR2 YYEKEE come from the germline V gene (reference sequence). The V end was cut by 1 base, the J end by 5 bases, with 18 bases between. This CDR3 contains 17 residues. For the CDR3, the DNA is TGTGCCAGCAGCTTGAGACAGGCCGATTTCCTAAATGAAAAACTGTTTTTT. Its translation: CASSLRQADFLNEKLFF.

The CDR3 nucleotides read TGTGCCAGCAGCCAAGACTGGTCGAGCCCCCAGCATTTT. This encodes CASSQDWSSPQHF. V is TRBV14 and J is TRBJ1-5; no definite D call. The V end lost 0 bases, the J end lost 10 bases, and 10 bases lay between the germline ends. Germline assignment: CDR1 SGHDN and CDR2 FVKESK. The CDR3 runs to 13 residues.

The sample holds a few counts of this clone. The gene calls are TRBV2 and TRBJ1-5, with D possibly being TRBD1 (5 bases). Trimming removed 1 base at V and 7 bases at J, with 17 bases between. The CDR3 is made up of 16 amino acids. CDR1 and CDR2 (germline): SNHLY, FYNNEI. The CDR3 DNA sequence: TGTGCCAGCAGTGAAGGGCAGGGAACCGCCCGGCAGCCCCAGCATTTT. Residues: CASSEGQGTARQPQHF.

The gene calls are TRBV5-1 and TRBJ1-1, with 7 bases identical to TRBD1. The CDR3 loop spans 14 amino acids. CDR1 SGHRS and CDR2 YFSETQ come from the germline V gene. With 4 bases clipped from V and 1 base from J, the junction kept 4 bases outside the gene matches. The CDR3 loop is CASSIRQGNTEAFF. DNA of the CDR3: TGCGCCAGCAGCATCCGACAGGGGAACACTGAAGCTTTCTTT.

The V and J genes are TRBV4-3 and TRBJ1-6; 7 bases map to TRBD1. Germline V gives CDR1 LGHNA, CDR2 YSLEER. The CDR3 has 18 residues. The ends lost 1 base at V and 9 bases at J; junction bases unmatched: 15. DNA for the CDR3: TGCGCCAGCAGCCAAGTTTCTCTGACAGGGATTATTATTTCACCCCTCCACTTT. Amino acid sequence: CASSQVSLTGIIISPLHF.

The chain carries TRBV21-1 and TRBJ1-5; the table's D gene call, TRBD1, was not cross checked with the DNA. TRBV21-1 is given as a pseudogene. The length of the CDR3 is 14 residues. This CDR3 is CASSTGQGNQPQHF. In DNA, the CDR3 is TGTGCCAGCAGCACGGGACAGGGCAATCAGCCCCAGCATTTT.

The sample holds a few counts of this clone. The genes are TRBV27 and TRBJ2-3, with D possibly matching TRBD2 (6 bases). Between the trimmed V and J ends, which lost 6 bases and 5 bases, there was a span of 24 bases. The CDR3 extends over 17 amino acids. Germline values: CDR1 MNHEY, CDR2 SMNVEV (reference sequence). The CDR3 DNA follows: TGTGCCAGCAGCCCCAACCCCCTACTAGTAGCGGTAGATACGCAGTATTTT. Translating gives CASSPNPLLVAVDTQYF.

The sample holds one count of this clone. The rearrangement uses TRBV5-8 and TRBJ1-2, with 9 bases fitting TRBD1. The germline gives CDR1 SGHTS, CDR2 YDEGEE. Unmatched junction bases numbered 6, after V lost 4 bases and J lost 8 bases. The CDR3 is 13 amino acids. The CDR3 here is CASSQRDRVGYTF. In DNA form, the CDR3 reads TGTGCCAGCAGCCAGAGGGACAGGGTCGGCTACACCTTC.

The DNA for the CDR3 is TGTGCCATCAGCGGGACACCGAAAAGCCGACTATATAGCAATCAGCCCCAGCATTTT. Protein product: CAISGTPKSRLYSNQPQHF. V and J are TRBV10-3 and TRBJ1-5; weak D call: TRBD1 (6 bases). The CDR3 is 19 amino acids. V was trimmed by 6 bases and J by 0 bases, leaving 24 bases between them. Per germline, CDR1 ENHRY and CDR2 SYGVKD.

The genes are TRBV6-6 and TRBJ1-5; 7 bases fit TRBD1. Germline V lookup: CDR1 MNHNY, CDR2 SVGAGI (reference sequence). V was pared by 10 bases and J by 0 bases, with 9 bases of the junction left unmatched. This CDR3 is built from 15 residues. Written as DNA, the CDR3 is TGTGCCACCGCCGAGACAGGGATTAGCAATCAGCCCCAGCATTTT. It codes for CATAETGISNQPQHF.

A few counts support this clone. The CDR3 DNA reads as TGTGCCAGTAGTATTTTTACGGGACAGATTGAAGCTTTCTTT. This translates into CASSIFTGQIEAFF. V usage is TRBV19 and J usage is TRBJ1-1; 7 bases line up with TRBD1. V dropped 3 bases and J dropped 7; count of bases not matched to a gene: 8. Germline V CDR1 and CDR2: LNHDA, SQIVND (reference sequence). The CDR3 covers 14 residues.

The V call is TRBV6-5, the J call TRBJ2-1, with D possibly TRBD2 on 5 matching bases. The CDR3 is 15 amino acids. CDR1 is MNHEY and CDR2 is SVGAGI in the germline V gene. Trimming cost V 6 bases and J 6 bases, with 18 bases left between them. This CDR3 reads CASSLRPRGSNEQFF. The CDR3 nucleotides read TGTGCCAGCAGCCTCCGACCGAGAGGGAGCAATGAGCAGTTCTTC.

This clone was detected only once. CDR3 nucleotide sequence: TGTGCCAGCAGCCACCGGGAGGTCCCACGGGGTGAGCAGTTCTTC. Protein: CASSHREVPRGEQFF. The chain joins TRBV14 to TRBJ2-1; 7 nucleotides line up with TRBD2. Per germline, CDR1 SGHDN and CDR2 FVKESK. V gave up 3 bases and J gave up 9 bases; unmatched junction bases: 11. The CDR3 has 15 amino acids.

The rearrangement uses TRBV7-9 and TRBJ2-3; weak D call: TRBD1 (6 bases). CDR3 length: 15 amino acids. The V gene's germline CDR1 is SEHNR and CDR2 FQNEAQ (reference sequence). V lost 0 bases and J lost 4, with 11 bases in between. The CDR3 protein is CASSLASQGSDTQYF. CDR3 nucleotide sequence: TGTGCCAGCAGCTTAGCGTCCCAGGGGTCAGATACGCAGTATTTT.

There are a few counts of this clone. The V gene is TRBV21-1, the J gene TRBJ2-4; the D call TRBD1 from the table was never checked on the DNA. TRBV21-1 represents a pseudogene. This CDR3 region has 15 residues. The CDR3 here is CASSKEETVKNIQYF. Here the CDR3 DNA reads TGTGCCAGCAGCAAAGAGGAGACAGTTAAAAACATTCAGTACTTC.

This chain links TRBV7-9 with TRBJ1-2; a possible D gene is TRBD1 (5 bases). The CDR3 loop spans 12 amino acids. The V end lost 8 bases, the J end lost 1 base, and 8 bases lay between the germline ends. CDR1 SEHNR and CDR2 FQNEAQ come from the germline V gene (reference sequence). CDR3 sequence (DNA): TGTGCCAGCGCGGGGGTTAACTATGGCTACACCTTC. Its translation: CASAGVNYGYTF.

The genes are TRBV4-1 and TRBJ1-6, with 8 positions matching TRBD1. Per the germline V gene, CDR1 is MGHRA and CDR2 is YSYEKL. J lost 2 bases, V lost 5 bases, and 8 bases had no gene match. The CDR3 loop spans 17 amino acids. The CDR3 nucleotides are TGCGCCAGCAGCTTGGGGACAGGATGGGCCTATAATTCACCCCTCCACTTT. This gives the protein CASSLGTGWAYNSPLHF.